One sample yielded the 25 T cell receptor beta chains listed below, sequenced in a study of blood T cell repertoires in COVID-19. TCRdb's table, derived via immunoSEQ multiplex PCR, lists solely in-frame clones and lacks some. The sample records more than 70,000 clones, about nine tenths being singletons. The sample comprised peripheral blood. These receptors came from a young woman with acute or convalescent COVID-19.

The chain links TRBV14 to TRBJ2-7, with 15 bases lining up with TRBD2. The CDR3 consists of 20 residues. Per the germline V gene, CDR1 is SGHDN and CDR2 is FVKESK. V was clipped by 5 bases and J by 5 bases; unmatched bases: 19. The CDR3 loop is CASSSVPGLAGGHPLNEQYF. Written as DNA, the CDR3 is TGTGCCAGCAGCTCAGTCCCGGGACTAGCGGGGGGACACCCATTGAACGAGCAGTACTTC.

The chain recombines TRBV4-1 with TRBJ2-1, with 9 bases matching TRBD2. The J segment lost 1 base and the V segment lost 3 bases, leaving 10 bases of the junction unmatched. Germline loops: CDR1 MGHRA, CDR2 YSYEKL. This CDR3 has 18 residues. For the CDR3, the DNA is TGCGCCAGCAGCCACATCGGGAGACTAGCGGAGTCCTACAATGAGCAGTTCTTC. This translates into CASSHIGRLAESYNEQFF.

The genes are TRBV7-9 and TRBJ1-3; TRBD1 might be the D (5 bases). CDR3 size: 14 residues. Germline CDR1 and CDR2: SEHNR and FQNEAQ (reference sequence). Trimming left V 5 bases short and J 2 bases short, with 10 bases between. The CDR3 region is CASSKSTAGNTIYF. In nucleotides, the CDR3 is TGTGCCAGCAGCAAGTCGACAGCTGGAAACACCATATATTTT.

This rearrangement joins TRBV18 to TRBJ1-1; D is perhaps TRBD1 (5 bases). The CDR3 has 13 amino acids. Germline V gene sequence: CDR1 KGHSH, CDR2 LQKENI. Trimming removed 3 bases from V and 7 bases from J, with 12 bases in between. CDR3 sequence (DNA): TGTGCCAGCTCACCGGCGGGGCGGGGTGAAGCTTTCTTT. Translating gives CASSPAGRGEAFF.

V usage is TRBV12-3 or TRBV12-4 and J usage is TRBJ2-5; perhaps TRBD2 as D (5 bases). V lost 1 base to trimming and J lost 4 bases, with 7 bases between them. CDR3 length: 13 amino acids. The CDR3 DNA sequence: TGTGCCAGCAGTTTAGTCGGGGTAGAGACCCAGTACTTC. This translates into CASSLVGVETQYF.

The chain has TRBV5-1 and TRBJ2-2; D perhaps matches TRBD1 (6 bases). The CDR3 runs 14 residues. The V gene's germline CDR1 is SGHRS and CDR2 YFSETQ. Trimming removed 0 bases from V and 6 bases from J, with 9 bases in between. The CDR3 is CASSLGRGSGELFF. CDR3 DNA: TGCGCCAGCAGCTTGGGCAGGGGCTCCGGGGAGCTGTTTTTT.

The chain is built from TRBV5-1 and TRBJ1-5; maybe TRBD1 (5 bases). The germline CDR1 and CDR2 sequences are SGHRS and YFSETQ. Deletions cut 1 base from V and 8 bases from J, with 10 bases between. The CDR3 length is 13 residues. The CDR3: CASSLSQGEPQHF. CDR3 DNA: TGCGCCAGCAGCTTGAGTCAGGGTGAGCCCCAGCATTTT.

V and J are TRBV3-1 (or the pseudogene TRBV3-2) and TRBJ2-2; no reliable D call. The CDR3 length is 14 residues. Per the germline V gene, CDR1 is LGHDT and CDR2 is YNNKEL (reference sequence). Between the trimmed V and J ends, which lost 4 bases and 4 bases, there was a span of 10 bases. CDR3 region: CASSPHWSTGELFF. CDR3 DNA: TGTGCCAGCAGCCCCCATTGGAGCACCGGGGAGCTGTTTTTT.

The chain combines TRBV12-3 or TRBV12-4 with TRBJ1-4; D is undetermined. The V end was cut by 3 bases, the J end by 17 bases, with 16 bases between. The length of the CDR3 is 12 residues. The CDR3 sequence is CASSFERRAPFF. In DNA, the CDR3 is TGTGCCAGCAGTTTCGAGCGGCGGGCTCCCTTTTTT.

The V and J genes are TRBV6-7 and TRBJ2-1; 14 bases are shared with TRBD2. TRBV6-7 is filed as an ORF, its function uncertain. The CDR3 runs 14 residues. J gave up 9 bases and V 11 bases, and 9 bases lay outside the gene matches. The CDR3 reads CACRLAGGPAEQFF. CDR3 DNA sequence: TGTGCCTGTCGACTAGCGGGAGGGCCGGCTGAGCAGTTCTTC.

The chain recombines TRBV6-2 or TRBV6-3 with TRBJ1-1; 9 bases match TRBD1. CDR3 size: 17 residues. Germline CDR1 and CDR2: MNHEY and SVGEGT. The J segment lost 1 base and the V segment lost 2 bases, leaving 8 bases of the junction unmatched. CDR3 nucleotides: TGTGCCAGCAGTTACCCCCTTGACAGGGGGTGGAACACTGAAGCTTTCTTT. The encoded protein is CASSYPLDRGWNTEAFF.

The chain is built from TRBV29-1 and TRBJ2-2, with unresolved D. This CDR3 is 13 amino acids long. Germline CDR1 reads SQVTM; CDR2 reads ANQGSEA. The ends were cut back, 3 bases at V and 1 base at J, with 6 bases in the middle. CDR3 residues: CSVEGWNTGELFF. As DNA, the CDR3 is TGCAGCGTTGAGGGCTGGAACACCGGGGAGCTGTTTTTT.

This clone has only one observation. This rearrangement joins TRBV29-1 to TRBJ1-1, with D hard to call. Trimming cost V 1 base and J 0 bases, with 9 bases left between them. Germline CDR1 SQVTM, CDR2 ANQGSEA. This CDR3 region has 14 residues. The CDR3 nucleotides are TGCAGCGTTGAAGGGTTAGAGTTGAACACTGAAGCTTTCTTT. The encoded protein is CSVEGLELNTEAFF.

The rearrangement uses TRBV5-1 and TRBJ1-1; D is ambiguous. Germline V gene sequence: CDR1 SGHRS, CDR2 YFSETQ. V dropped 3 bases and J dropped 3 bases, with 9 bases sitting between them. There are 13 residues in the CDR3. The CDR3 DNA reads as TGCGCCAGCAGCTCGCTTCGGGACACTGAAGCTTTCTTT. Encoded protein: CASSSLRDTEAFF. Supplemented by reference TRBV5-1 and TRBJ1-1, the full variable domain reads KAGVTQTPRYLIKTRGQQVTLSCSPISGHRSVSWYQQTPGQGLQFLFEYFSETQRNKGNFPGRFSGRQFSNSRSEMNVSTLELGDSALYLCASSSLRDTEAFFGQGTRLTVV.

This chain connects TRBV2 to TRBJ1-4; a weak D match, TRBD1 (6 bases). V lost 5 bases and J 7 bases, leaving 14 bases between the germline ends. The length of the CDR3 is 14 residues. The germline V gene has CDR1 SNHLY and CDR2 FYNNEI. CDR3 coding DNA: TGTGCCAGCAGTCAGGGACAAGCTCCTGAAAAACTGTTTTTT. Its protein is CASSQGQAPEKLFF.

The chain combines TRBV6-5 with TRBJ2-1; TRBD2 aligns across 10 bases. Trimming took 5 bases from V and 7 from J; bases not matched to a gene: 8. CDR3 length: 15 amino acids. Germline assignment: CDR1 MNHEY and CDR2 SVGAGI. The CDR3 loop is CASSPGTSVLNEQFF. The CDR3 region has the DNA TGTGCCAGCAGTCCCGGGACTAGCGTGCTTAATGAGCAGTTCTTC.

J is TRBJ2-5 and V is TRBV3-1 (or the pseudogene TRBV3-2); 9 bases are shared with TRBD2. The CDR3 covers 15 residues. J gave up 2 bases and V 1 base, and 2 bases lay outside the gene matches. CDR1 is LGHDT, CDR2 YNNKEL, per germline (reference sequence). CDR3 bases: TGTGCCAGCAGCCAAGGTCTAGCGGGGCAAGAGACCCAGTACTTC. Translated, it gives CASSQGLAGQETQYF.

This clone appeared a single time. The chain couples TRBV2 to TRBJ2-3, with TRBD1 identical over 7 bases. The CDR3 has 13 amino acids. V was clipped by 9 bases and J by 2 bases; unmatched bases: 5. Germline CDR1 is SNHLY and CDR2 is FYNNEI. CDR3: CASSTGATDTQYF. The CDR3 region has the DNA TGTGCCAGTTCAACAGGGGCCACAGATACGCAGTATTTT. Full variable domain (missing parts from reference TRBV2 and TRBJ2-3): EPEVTQTPSHQVTQMGQEVILRCVPISNHLYFYWYRQILGQKVEFLVSFYNNEISEKSEIFDDQFSVERPDGSNFTLKIRSTKLEDSAMYFCASSTGATDTQYFGPGTRLTVL.

This chain links TRBV15 with TRBJ1-2; 8 bases line up with TRBD1. V lost 3 bases, J lost 2 bases, and 2 bases stayed unmatched. The CDR3 spans 14 residues. Germline V CDR1 and CDR2: LNHNV, YYDKDF (reference sequence). DNA of the CDR3: TGTGCCACCAGCAGCCCAGGGGGCAACTATGGCTACACCTTC. Translating gives CATSSPGGNYGYTF.

This clone was counted once. The chain couples TRBV7-2 to TRBJ2-1, with D maybe TRBD2 (5 bases). V was pared by 1 base and J by 7 bases, with 11 bases between. CDR1 SGHTA and CDR2 FQGNSA come from the germline V gene. CDR3 size: 14 residues. The CDR3 DNA follows: TGTGCCAGCAGCTTAGGGGGAACTAGGAATGAGCAGTTCTTC. Protein sequence: CASSLGGTRNEQFF.

This chain connects TRBV9 to TRBJ2-1; 9 bases line up with TRBD2. This CDR3 contains 17 residues. V shed 3 bases and J 9 bases; nucleotides not matched to a gene: 16. The germline V gene encodes CDR1 SGDLS and CDR2 YYNGEE. The DNA for the CDR3 is TGTGCCAGCAGCGGAACCCCCTCGCGGGAGGGCCGTGGTGAGCAGTTCTTC. It is translated as CASSGTPSREGRGEQFF.

This sequence joins TRBV14 and TRBJ1-1; 7 bases are shared with TRBD1. Trimming at V came to 6 bases and at J to 1 base, leaving 5 bases not matched to a gene. Per the germline V gene, CDR1 is SGHDN and CDR2 is FVKESK. This CDR3 has 14 amino acids. CDR3 sequence: CASSHRGRNTEAFF. The CDR3 DNA reads TGTGCCAGCAGTCACAGGGGCAGGAACACTGAAGCTTTCTTT.

Concerning this clone: At one boundary the junction diverges from the germline segment, which might be a read error. This chain links TRBV2 with TRBJ2-1; perhaps TRBD1 as D (5 bases). The length of the CDR3 is 16 residues. The germline V gene has CDR1 SNHLY and CDR2 FYNNEI. The CDR3 coding sequence is TGTGCCAGCAGCGAAGACAGTCTTAGCTCCTACAATGAGCAGTTCTTC. Its protein product is CASSEDSLSSYNEQFF.

This sequence joins TRBV6-5 and TRBJ1-1, with D possibly being TRBD1 (5 bases). V was shortened by 11 bases and J by 4 bases, with 17 bases between the two germline ends. CDR3 length equals 13 residues. Germline values: CDR1 MNHEY, CDR2 SVGAGI. Here the CDR3 reads CACQRGRATEAFF. Written as DNA, the CDR3 is TGTGCCTGCCAAAGGGGTAGGGCCACTGAAGCTTTCTTT.

The rearrangement uses TRBV19 and TRBJ1-4, with 8 bases lining up with TRBD1. J lost 8 bases, V lost 7 bases, and 9 bases had no gene match. Germline V CDR1 and CDR2: LNHDA, SQIVND (reference sequence). This CDR3 is built from 14 residues. The CDR3 nucleotides are TGTGCCAGTATCGGTGACAGGGGCGGGGAAAAACTGTTTTTT. It encodes CASIGDRGGEKLFF.